One and the same sample provided the 4 T cell receptor beta chains below, sequenced in a study of T cells in localized non-small cell lung cancer. Profiling relied on immunoSEQ multiplex PCR, and the TCRdb table lists in-frame clones only, not all of them. Here the sample spans fewer than 40,000 clones, about nine tenths being singletons. Here the sequenced sample was peripheral blood mononuclear cells, taken before any cancer treatment. These receptors were obtained from a man aged 40-75 years with stage III lung adenocarcinoma.

The V and J genes are TRBV9 and TRBJ1-5; D might be TRBD1 (5 bases). Per germline, CDR1 SGDLS and CDR2 YYNGEE. This CDR3 contains 14 residues. V was trimmed by 7 bases and J by 1 base, leaving 12 bases between them. Here the CDR3 reads CASGGASSNQPQHF. The CDR3 nucleotides read TGTGCCAGCGGCGGGGCATCCAGCAATCAGCCCCAGCATTTT.

The chain employs TRBV28 and TRBJ2-7; 7 nucleotides line up with TRBD1. Germline-derived CDR1 and CDR2 are MDHEN and SYDVKM. The J segment lost 3 bases and the V segment lost 3 bases, leaving 5 bases of the junction unmatched. This CDR3 region has 14 residues. The CDR3 region has the DNA TGTGCCAGCAGTTTTCCAGGGGGTAGCTACGAGCAGTACTTC. Its translation: CASSFPGGSYEQYF.

The chain combines TRBV4-2 with TRBJ1-1, with D unresolved. This CDR3 has 15 amino acids. The V end lost 0 bases, the J end lost 6 bases, and 14 bases lay between the germline ends. CDR1 LGHNA and CDR2 YNFKEQ come from the germline V gene. CDR3 region: CASSQEDQISSEAFF. CDR3 bases: TGTGCCAGCAGCCAAGAAGACCAGATATCCTCTGAAGCTTTCTTT.

This chain uses TRBV28 with TRBJ1-2; possible D gene TRBD1, 5 bases. CDR1 is MDHEN and CDR2 is SYDVKM in the germline V gene. CDR3 size: 18 residues. Trimming left V 1 base short and J 3 bases short, with 21 bases between. The CDR3 loop reads CASSLSLAVSTGDYGYTF. The CDR3 DNA reads TGTGCCAGCAGTTTATCTCTGGCAGTCTCGACGGGGGACTATGGCTACACCTTC.